The 5 T cell receptor beta chains below all came from one sample that was sequenced in a study of radiation and T cells in renal cell carcinoma. Data came from immunoSEQ multiplex PCR; TCRdb stores just in-frame clones and leaves some out. Of about 130,000 clones listed, roughly 90% were seen once; the top ten hold around 11%. Regarding time point: baseline pretreatment blood. Treatment specified: 15 Gy SBRT to primary tumor, nephrectomy 4 weeks later. This specimen consisted of blood, obtained from a patient whose treatment included radiotherapy and nephrectomy. The source of these receptors is a woman in her fifties or sixties with renal cell carcinoma.

The chain combines TRBV9 with TRBJ2-3; D uncertain. The CDR3 has 14 amino acids. V dropped 2 bases and J dropped 3 bases, with 10 bases sitting between them. Germline loops: CDR1 SGDLS, CDR2 YYNGEE. This CDR3 reads CASSVTAWTDTQYF. The CDR3 DNA is TGTGCCAGCAGCGTTACTGCGTGGACAGATACGCAGTATTTT.

This chain connects TRBV9 to TRBJ2-2; D is undetermined. Germline CDR1 SGDLS, CDR2 YYNGEE. Trimming took 0 bases from V and 6 from J, leaving 6 bases between them. The CDR3 spans 13 residues. CDR3 sequence reads: CASSVGKAGELFF. CDR3 DNA sequence: TGTGCCAGCAGCGTAGGGAAGGCCGGGGAGCTGTTTTTT.

The V gene is TRBV9, the J gene TRBJ2-5, with D maybe TRBD2 (5 bases). Trimming took off 4 bases at V and 5 bases at J, with 18 bases between the two ends. The CDR3 has 15 amino acids. Germline CDR1 is SGDLS and CDR2 is YYNGEE. The CDR3 reads CASSPRDGSWETQYF. The CDR3, as DNA: TGTGCCAGCAGCCCCCGAGATGGGAGTTGGGAGACCCAGTACTTC.

The chain uses TRBV25-1 and TRBJ1-1, with D unclear. The CDR3 has 13 residues. With 7 bases removed from V and 5 bases from J, the gap between germline ends came to 14 bases. Germline V gives CDR1 MGHDK, CDR2 SYGVNS. The CDR3 bases are TGTGCCAGCACCAAGAGGCTTTTGACTGAAGCTTTCTTT. Amino acids: CASTKRLLTEAFF.

V usage is TRBV19 and J usage is TRBJ2-3, with TRBD1 identical over 10 bases. This CDR3 comprises 15 residues. V shed 3 bases and J 5 bases; nucleotides not matched to a gene: 5. The germline gives CDR1 LNHDA, CDR2 SQIVND (reference sequence). CDR3 sequence (DNA): TGTGCCAGTAGTATCGGACAGGGGGGAGTAGATACGCAGTATTTT. Translating gives CASSIGQGGVDTQYF.